A single sample is the source of the 9 T cell receptor beta chains below, sequenced in a study of graft-versus-host responses after intestinal transplantation. Here immunoSEQ multiplex PCR was the method, and the copy in TCRdb shows in-frame clones only, minus some. The data hold roughly 120,000 clones, with roughly 93% observed a single time. Antigens of these TCRs are unknown. Here the sequenced sample was unstimulated CD4+ T cells sorted from spleen or lymph node cells, taken before intestinal transplant. The receptors were sampled from a human donor who received an intestinal transplant.

The chain is built from TRBV27 and TRBJ2-1, with D possibly called TRBD1 or TRBD2 (6 bases each). The ends were cut back, 2 bases at V and 2 bases at J, with 10 bases in the middle. This CDR3 is 15 amino acids long. Per germline, CDR1 MNHEY and CDR2 SMNVEV (reference sequence). The CDR3: CASSLGGQPYNEQFF. Written as DNA, the CDR3 is TGTGCCAGCAGTTTAGGGGGGCAACCCTACAATGAGCAGTTCTTC.

This chain links TRBV6-1 with TRBJ2-7; the D call may be TRBD1 or TRBD2 (5 bases each). Germline loops: CDR1 MNHNS, CDR2 SASEGT. CDR3 size: 15 residues. The germline V and J ends were trimmed by 6 bases and 3 bases, with 18 bases remaining between them. CDR3 bases: TGTGCCAGCAGGTCGATCCGGGACCTCGTCTACGAGCAGTACTTC. This sequence encodes CASRSIRDLVYEQYF.

The V call is TRBV23-1, the J call TRBJ2-7; TRBD2 matches 7 bases. TRBV23-1 is filed as an ORF, its function uncertain. The CDR3 is 15 residues long. Unmatched junction bases numbered 13, after V lost 7 bases and J lost 4 bases. The CDR3 is CASTNQREGPYEQYF. DNA of the CDR3: TGCGCCAGCACAAATCAGAGGGAGGGCCCTTACGAGCAGTACTTC.

The chain uses TRBV12-1 and TRBJ1-5; the tabulated D call, TRBD1, remains unverified against the DNA. TRBV12-1 is given as a pseudogene. This CDR3 region has 16 residues. CDR3 coding DNA: TGTGCCAGCAGCTTTGTGGGACAGGCCCTTAATCAGCCCCAGCATTTT. Amino acids: CASSFVGQALNQPQHF.

CDR3 amino acids: CAWSEIIGELFF. The CDR3 DNA is TGTGCCTGGAGTGAGATAATCGGGGAGCTGTTTTTT. The chain links TRBV30 to TRBJ2-2; D not certain. The CDR3 spans 12 residues. Germline values: CDR1 GTSNPN, CDR2 SVGIG (reference sequence). V was pared by 1 base and J by 7 bases, with 7 bases between.

The genes are TRBV15 and TRBJ1-4, with D tentatively TRBD1 (5 bases). The CDR3 spans 12 residues. V was trimmed by 8 bases and J by 8 bases, leaving 12 bases between them. Germline V gene data show CDR1 as LNHNV and CDR2 as YYDKDF (reference sequence). The CDR3 bases are TGTGCCACCCATAGGGACCGCGAAAAACTGTTTTTT. It specifies CATHRDREKLFF.

This clone was detected once. The chain couples TRBV28 to TRBJ2-7; TRBD2 agrees at 9 bases. Germline CDR1 and CDR2: MDHEN and SYDVKM. After removal of 4 bases from V and 3 bases from J, the junction contained 7 bases not matched to a gene. This CDR3 region has 15 residues. CDR3 bases: TGTGCCAGCAGTTCCTGGACTAGCGCGAGCTACGAGCAGTACTTC. This encodes CASSSWTSASYEQYF.

The chain has TRBV7-2 and TRBJ1-1; D might be TRBD1 (5 bases). Germline V gene sequence: CDR1 SGHTA, CDR2 FQGNSA. Trimming left V 1 base short and J 1 base short, with 10 bases between. This CDR3 has 15 residues. CDR3 protein: CASSLEGRTNTEAFF. Here the CDR3 DNA reads TGTGCCAGCAGCTTAGAGGGACGGACGAACACTGAAGCTTTCTTT.

J is TRBJ2-1 and V is TRBV11-2; D possibly uses TRBD1 or TRBD2 (6 bases each). The V end was cut by 3 bases, the J end by 2 bases, with 14 bases between. Germline lookup yields CDR1 SGHAT and CDR2 FQNNGV. The CDR3 length is 16 residues. The CDR3 loop is CASSLGGLAPYNEQFF. The CDR3 DNA reads TGTGCCAGCAGCTTGGGGGGCCTAGCCCCCTACAATGAGCAGTTCTTC.